This T cell receptor (beta chain) was sequenced during a study of T cells in Graves' hyperthyroidism and ophthalmopathy. Disease duration under 2 months; hyperthyroidism patients were aged 18 to 65. Diagnoses were established using clinical symptoms, serum thyroxine and TRAb, thyroid ultrasound and orbital computed tomography. This clonotype was seen only once. The TCR beta CDR3 regions underwent amplification using RNA transcripts as the source. Researchers ran a first-round RT-PCR on the TCR CDR3 using the HTBI primer set. Via MiXCR, TCRdb re-called the multiplex PCR reads, giving one row per CDR3 protein. The table has 360,000 or so distinct CDR3 sequences, about 18% seen once. Germline V gene lookup returns CDR1 MNHEY and CDR2 SVGEGT. CDR3 length: 14 residues. V was shortened by 8 bases and J by 0 bases, with 10 bases between the two germline ends.

Input material: blood. The sequence was collected from a woman younger than 35 with Graves' hyperthyroidism. V gene TRBV6-2 or TRBV6-3 combines with J gene TRBJ2-2; D is undetermined. The CDR3 sequence is CASSKFPNTGELFF. The CDR3 nucleotides are TGTGCCAGCTCGAAGTTCCCGAACACCGGGGAGCTGTTTTTT.